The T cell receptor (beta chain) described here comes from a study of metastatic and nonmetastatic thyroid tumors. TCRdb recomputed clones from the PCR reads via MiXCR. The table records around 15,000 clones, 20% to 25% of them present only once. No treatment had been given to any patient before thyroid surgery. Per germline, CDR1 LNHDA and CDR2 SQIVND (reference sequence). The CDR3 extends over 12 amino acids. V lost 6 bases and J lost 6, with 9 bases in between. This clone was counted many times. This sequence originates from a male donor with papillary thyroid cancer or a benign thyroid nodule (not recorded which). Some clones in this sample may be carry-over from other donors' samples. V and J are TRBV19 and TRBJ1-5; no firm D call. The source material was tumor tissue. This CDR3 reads CASSSGIQPQHF. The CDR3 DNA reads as TGTGCCAGTAGCTCAGGAATTCAGCCCCAGCATTTT.